A selection of T cell receptor beta chains follows, all from one sample in a study of T-cell reconstitution after alpha-beta-depleted transplantation in children. TCRdb re-called the PCR reads through MiXCR, storing one row per CDR3 protein. The sample has some 500,000 distinct CDR3 sequences, approximately 20% seen once; the top ten hold approximately 3%. The material was PBMCs from the stem cell graft donor, obtained from the stem cell graft. Every receptor here comes from a human donor who donated a stem cell graft to a child with acute lymphoblastic leukemia. Each CDR3 is given with its conserved first and last residue. D genes are given only for firm matches. Some rows mark clone size as missing; the rest say once, few, many or name a class of expanded clone.

v_gene	j_gene	d_gene	abundance	CDR3nt	CDR3aa
TRBV24-1	TRBJ2-1	-	-	TGTGCCACCAGGGAGGGCAATGAGCAGTTCTTC	CATREGNEQFF
TRBV5-1	TRBJ2-7	TRBD2	-	TGCGCCAGCAGGATGGGGCGGGAGAACGGCGAGCAGTACTTC	CASRMGRENGEQYF
TRBV24-1	TRBJ2-1	-	few	TGTGCCACCAGTGACAGGGCGTCAAATGAGCAGTTCTTC	CATSDRASNEQFF
TRBV7-3	TRBJ2-2	-	few	TGTGCCAGCAGCTCAAAGGCAAAGGCGAACACCGGGGAGCTGTTTTTT	CASSSKAKANTGELFF
TRBV5-6	TRBJ1-1	TRBD1	-	TGTGCCAGCACCCTAGGCCCCCCGGGGACAGCCCTCAACACTGAAGCTTTCTTT	CASTLGPPGTALNTEAFF
TRBV5-1	TRBJ2-2	TRBD2	-	TGCGCCAGCAGCTCGTTGACAGGCGGGACTAGCGGGAACACCGGGGAGCTGTTTTTT	CASSSLTGGTSGNTGELFF
TRBV20-1	TRBJ2-7	TRBD1	few	TGCAGTGCTAGAGATCCCGGGACAGGCTACGAGCAGTACTTC	CSARDPGTGYEQYF
TRBV29-1	TRBJ2-2	TRBD1	few	TGCAGCGTGCCAGGGGGTAACACCGGGGAGCTGTTTTTT	CSVPGGNTGELFF
TRBV18	TRBJ1-2	-	-	TGTGCCAGCTCACCACGACAGAACTATGGCTACACCTTC	CASSPRQNYGYTF
TRBV20-1	TRBJ2-3	-	few	TGCAGTGCAAGGAATACAGATACGCAGTATTTT	CSARNTDTQYF
TRBV25-1	TRBJ1-5	-	-	TGTGCCAGCAGTGAACGGGACAATCAGCCCCAGCATTTT	CASSERDNQPQHF
TRBV18	TRBJ1-2	TRBD1	few	TGTGCCAGCTCACCACGGATCCCTTGGGACAGGGGCAATAACTATGGCTACACCTTC	CASSPRIPWDRGNNYGYTF
TRBV25-1	TRBJ1-2	-	few	TGTGCCAGCAGTGATCGACCGGGACCGCGACACTATGGCTACACCTTC	CASSDRPGPRHYGYTF
TRBV5-1	TRBJ2-1	TRBD2	-	TGCGCCAGCAGCTTGGATCCCAAGCTAGCGGGAAACAATGAGCAGTTCTTC	CASSLDPKLAGNNEQFF
TRBV12-3/TRBV12-4	TRBJ1-4	TRBD1	-	TGTGCCAGCAGTTTAGGACAGGGCCTGGGGAAACTGTTTTTT	CASSLGQGLGKLFF
TRBV10-3	TRBJ2-2	-	few	TGTGCCATCAGGGACGACGTAACAGGGCTGTCGGAGTACACTAACACCGGGGAGCTGTTTTTT	CAIRDDVTGLSEYTNTGELFF
TRBV12-3/TRBV12-4	TRBJ2-1	TRBD1	many	TGTGCCAGCACCCTCTATACAGGGGGCGTATACAATGAGCAGTTCTTC	CASTLYTGGVYNEQFF
TRBV24-1	TRBJ2-5	TRBD2	few	TGTGCCACCAGTGCGGGACTAGCGGGTCGAGAGACCCAGTACTTC	CATSAGLAGRETQYF